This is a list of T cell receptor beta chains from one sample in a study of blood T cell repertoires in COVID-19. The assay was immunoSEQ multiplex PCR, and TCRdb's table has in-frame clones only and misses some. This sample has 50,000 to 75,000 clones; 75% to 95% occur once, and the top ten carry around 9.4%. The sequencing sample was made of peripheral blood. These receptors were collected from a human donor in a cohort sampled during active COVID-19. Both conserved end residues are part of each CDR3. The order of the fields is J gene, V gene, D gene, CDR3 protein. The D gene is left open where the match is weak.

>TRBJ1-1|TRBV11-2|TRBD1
CASSQRRGPEAFF
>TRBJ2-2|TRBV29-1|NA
CSARAANTGELFF
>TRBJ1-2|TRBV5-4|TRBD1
CASSIRTGDGYTF
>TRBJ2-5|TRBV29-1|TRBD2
CSVDGLAGSQETQYF
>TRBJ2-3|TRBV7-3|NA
CASSLYSTDTQYF
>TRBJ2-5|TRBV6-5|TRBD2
CASSYSRGAWETQYF
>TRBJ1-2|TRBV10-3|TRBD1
CAISEQGKGYTF
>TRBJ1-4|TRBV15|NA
CATSRDGGRNEKLFF
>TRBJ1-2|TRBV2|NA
CATDPVSGGAGGYTF
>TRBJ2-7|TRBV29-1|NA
CSALLQGTEQYF
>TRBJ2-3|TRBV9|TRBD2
CASSAAGLAQDTQYF
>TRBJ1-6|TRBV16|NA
CASSHQKRGNSPLHF
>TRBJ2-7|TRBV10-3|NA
CAISGDRTYEQYF
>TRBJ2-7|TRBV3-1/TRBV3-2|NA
CASSPWRPQTIAYEQYF
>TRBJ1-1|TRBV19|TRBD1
CASSIGGTDTEAFF
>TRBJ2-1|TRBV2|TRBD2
CATGVLAAIYNEQFF
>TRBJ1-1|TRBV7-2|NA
CASSLADLTTSQGRMNTEAFF
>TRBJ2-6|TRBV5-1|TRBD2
CASSPGLAGVSGANVLTF
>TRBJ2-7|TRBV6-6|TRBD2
CASSSGSPYEQYF
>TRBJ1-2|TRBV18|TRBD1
CASSPQRDRVFHGYTF
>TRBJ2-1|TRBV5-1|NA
CASSLGPTGSSYNEQFF
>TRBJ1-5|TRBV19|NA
CATASSGVMGQPQHF
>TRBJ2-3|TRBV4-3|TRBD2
CASSQKSGGGDTQYF
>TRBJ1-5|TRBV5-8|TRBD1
CASSLGTGNNQPQHF
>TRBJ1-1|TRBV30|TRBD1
CAWSRQGGTEAFF
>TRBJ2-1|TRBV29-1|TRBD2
CSVETGLAENNEQFF
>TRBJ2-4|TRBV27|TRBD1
CASSTRTGRAKNIQYF
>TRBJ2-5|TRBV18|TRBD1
CASSPWGQGETQYF
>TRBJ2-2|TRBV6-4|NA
CASSDSSANTGELFF